This TCR beta chain was sequenced for a study of blood T cell repertoires in COVID-19. V was clipped by 3 bases and J by 4 bases, with 16 bases between them. The germline CDR1 and CDR2 sequences are SGHKS and YYEKEE (reference sequence). This CDR3 has 15 residues. TCRdb's copy holds only in-frame clones and misses some; the assay was immunoSEQ multiplex PCR. The sample has 250,000 to 350,000 clones, about 85% seen once. This clonotype was obtained from a woman in her forties or fifties who had recovered from COVID-19. The V and J genes are TRBV5-5 and TRBJ1-1; D might be TRBD1 (6 bases). Material for sequencing was peripheral blood. DNA of the CDR3: TGTGCCAGCAGCTCCATAACAGGGCAGGGCACTGAAGCTTTCTTT. Its translation: CASSSITGQGTEAFF.